The 5 T cell receptor beta chains below were found in one sample sequenced in a study of T cells after yellow fever vaccination (dated by TCRdb to 2018 to 2020). The treatment or condition tag for this specimen amounts to: live attenuated yellow fever vaccine strain. The library was obtained by 5' RACE. TCRdb lists the instrument as Illumina HiSeq 2500. TCRdb reworked the public reads: Q25 trimming with fastp, MiXCR clone assembly, productive beta chains retained. Every CDR3 protein is listed once, alongside the most common genes and DNA of its rows. The sample table contains about 340,000 distinct CDR3 sequences; only one count was recorded for 7.5% to 9% of them. More than 15% of the sample is taken by the ten largest. The sample here was PBMCs, taken on the day of the first yellow fever vaccination. These receptors were obtained from a man between 18 and 29 years old who received the YFV17D yellow fever vaccine.

V gene TRBV20-1 combines with J gene TRBJ2-5; D is perhaps TRBD1 or TRBD2 (5 bases each). Germline CDR1 reads DFQATT; CDR2 reads SNEGSKA (reference sequence). Trimming took 6 bases from V and 3 from J, leaving 14 bases between them. The CDR3 consists of 13 residues. DNA of the CDR3: TGCAGTGCCCCCGGGGCCAGGGAAGAGACCCAGTACTTC. It encodes CSAPGAREETQYF.

This clonotype came up a few times. This sequence joins TRBV7-9 and TRBJ2-4; D call uncertain. Trimming took 2 bases from V and 9 from J, leaving 14 bases between them. The length of the CDR3 is 14 residues. Germline CDR1 is SEHNR and CDR2 is FQNEAQ (reference sequence). The DNA of the CDR3 is TGTGCCAGCAGCTTAAAGTCGGGCGGTGGCATTCAGTACTTC. It is translated as CASSLKSGGGIQYF.

V is TRBV20-1 and J is TRBJ2-1; perhaps TRBD1 as D (6 bases). V shed 6 bases and J shed 6 bases, with 18 bases lying between them. This CDR3 comprises 14 residues. CDR1 is DFQATT and CDR2 is SNEGSKA in the germline V gene (reference sequence). The CDR3 is CSAQARTGSNEQFF. The CDR3 coding sequence is TGCAGTGCCCAGGCCCGTACAGGGTCCAATGAGCAGTTCTTC.

The gene calls are TRBV19 and TRBJ2-2; D is tentatively TRBD1 or TRBD2 (6 bases each). The CDR3 contains 16 residues. V was pared by 4 bases and J by 0 bases, with 12 bases between. CDR1 is LNHDA and CDR2 is SQIVND in the germline V gene (reference sequence). In nucleotides, the CDR3 is TGTGCCAGTAGTAGGGGGGACACTTCGAACACCGGGGAGCTGTTTTTT. Its protein is CASSRGDTSNTGELFF. The full variable domain, its missing parts supplied by reference TRBV19 and TRBJ2-2, is DGGITQSPKYLFRKEGQNVTLSCEQNLNHDAMYWYRQDPGQGLRLIYYSQIVNDFQKGDIAEGYSVSREKKESFPLTVTSAQKNPTAFYLCASSRGDTSNTGELFFGEGSRLTVL.

This clonotype was seen more than once but under ten times. This rearrangement joins TRBV12-3 or TRBV12-4 to TRBJ1-2; TRBD1 agrees at 10 bases. The CDR3 loop spans 13 amino acids. The ends lost 6 bases at V and 6 bases at J; junction bases unmatched: 4. The CDR3 is CASSRDRGNGYTF. The CDR3, as DNA: TGTGCCAGCAGCAGGGACAGGGGAAATGGCTACACCTTC.